This T cell receptor (beta chain) comes out of a study of blood T cell repertoires in COVID-19. On the study more broadly: From the United States, Italy and Spain came samples of acute and convalescent COVID-19.

CDR3 length: 13 amino acids. V shed 1 base and J shed 6 bases, with 10 bases lying between them. TCRdb keeps only in-frame clones here, not all; method: immunoSEQ multiplex PCR. The sample contains 300,000 to 450,000 clones, 89% of which appear only once. The sample comprised peripheral blood. The TCR sequence derives from an older woman with COVID-19, enrolled during active disease. V and J are TRBV5-3 and TRBJ1-2; a weak D match, TRBD1 (6 bases). TRBV5-3 falls under the ORF class, with uncertain function. CDR3 nucleotides: TGTGCCAGAAGCTTGTCACAGGGCGATGGCTACACCTTC. This codes for CARSLSQGDGYTF.